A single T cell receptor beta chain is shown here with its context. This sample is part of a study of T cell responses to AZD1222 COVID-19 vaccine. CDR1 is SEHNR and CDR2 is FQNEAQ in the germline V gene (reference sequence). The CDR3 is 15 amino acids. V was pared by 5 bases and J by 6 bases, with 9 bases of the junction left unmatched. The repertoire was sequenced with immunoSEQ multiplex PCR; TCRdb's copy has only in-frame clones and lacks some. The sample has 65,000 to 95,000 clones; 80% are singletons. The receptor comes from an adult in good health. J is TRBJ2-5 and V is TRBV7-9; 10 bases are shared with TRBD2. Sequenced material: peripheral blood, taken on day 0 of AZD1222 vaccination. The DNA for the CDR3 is TGTGCCAGCAGCCTTGACAGCGGGAGGGCCAAGACCCAGTACTTC. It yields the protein CASSLDSGRAKTQYF.